This TCR beta chain was recovered during a study of T cell responses to AZD1222 COVID-19 vaccine. This CDR3 has 17 residues. Germline lookup yields CDR1 SGHTA and CDR2 FQGNSA. V gave up 1 base and J gave up 5 bases; unmatched junction bases: 8. Produced via immunoSEQ multiplex PCR; TCRdb's table is partial and in-frame only. The profile covers about 120,000 clones, with approximately 86% appearing a single time and under 3% taken by the ten largest. The sequenced sample was peripheral blood, obtained 28 days after the second AZD1222 dose. The clonotype comes from an adult who received the AZD1222 COVID-19 vaccine. V is TRBV7-2 and J is TRBJ2-3, with 11 bases aligning to TRBD1. CDR3 nucleotide sequence: TGTGCCAGCAGCTTAGAATGGACAGGGGGCGGGTTAGATACGCAGTATTTT. Its translation is CASSLEWTGGGLDTQYF.